These 7 T cell receptor beta chains were all obtained from the same sample, sequenced in a study of cytomegalovirus exposure and HLA in healthy donors. The PCR contained 60 Vbeta and 13 Jbeta primers. Clones were read by immunoSEQ multiplex PCR, and TCRdb kept only the in-frame ones, dropping some. Of under 200,000 clones in the sample, around 83% were seen once. The source material was PBMCs. The origin of the receptors is a woman aged 18-35 years in good health and CMV-seronegative.

This clone has just one count. The rearrangement links TRBV9 to TRBJ2-5, with 11 positions matching TRBD1. Trimming cost V 0 bases and J 2 bases; bases outside gene matches: 9. Germline V gene lookup returns CDR1 SGDLS and CDR2 YYNGEE. This CDR3 is built from 18 residues. CDR3 protein: CASSVALYGTGGQETQYF. The CDR3, as DNA: TGTGCCAGCAGCGTAGCATTGTATGGGACAGGGGGTCAAGAGACCCAGTACTTC.

The gene calls are TRBV29-1 and TRBJ1-5; a possible D gene is TRBD1 (5 bases). Germline-derived CDR1 and CDR2 are SQVTM and ANQGSEA. V dropped 5 bases and J dropped 2 bases, with 16 bases sitting between them. This CDR3 spans 15 amino acids. CDR3 in DNA: TGCAGCGTTTCTTACCCGGGGGGAGGCAATCAGCCCCAGCATTTT. Translating it yields CSVSYPGGGNQPQHF.

This chain uses TRBV5-5 with TRBJ1-1; 10 bases line up with TRBD1. CDR1 and CDR2 from the germline V gene are SGHKS and YYEKEE (reference sequence). The V gene end was trimmed by 5 bases and the J gene end by 1 base; junction bases not matched to a gene: 8. This CDR3 spans 16 amino acids. The CDR3 nucleotides are TGTGCCAGCAGACGTGACAGGGGGCCATGGAACACTGAAGCTTTCTTT. It yields the protein CASRRDRGPWNTEAFF.

This chain uses TRBV25-1 with TRBJ2-5; 8 nucleotides agree with TRBD1. Trimming removed 7 bases from V and 5 bases from J; junction bases left unmatched: 9. Germline lookup yields CDR1 MGHDK and CDR2 SYGVNS. The CDR3 covers 14 residues. The CDR3 nucleotides read TGTGCCAGCAAAAAAACAGGGGGAGGCGAGACCCAGTACTTC. Amino acids: CASKKTGGGETQYF. Filled out from reference TRBV25-1 and TRBJ2-5, the complete variable domain reads EADIYQTPRYLVIGTGKKITLECSQTMGHDKMYWYQQDPGMELHLIHYSYGVNSTEKGDLSSESTVSRIRTEHFPLTLESARPSHTSQYLCASKKTGGGETQYFGPGTRLLVL.

The chain recombines TRBV6-9 with TRBJ2-7; maybe TRBD2 (5 bases). The CDR3 sequence is 16 residues long. CDR1 is MNHGY, CDR2 SVAAGI, per germline. With 6 bases removed from V and 0 bases from J, the gap between germline ends came to 18 bases. In nucleotides, the CDR3 is TGTGCCAGCAGCCCCCAGAGGGCCTCTGACTCCTACGAGCAGTACTTC. Encoded protein: CASSPQRASDSYEQYF.

The chain links TRBV9 to TRBJ2-4; TRBD2 might be the D (6 bases). Trimming shortened V by 6 bases and J by 9 bases, and 19 bases separated the two germline ends. Germline CDR1 and CDR2: SGDLS and YYNGEE. The CDR3 is 14 residues long. DNA of the CDR3: TGTGCCAGCACTCCCGGGACTCTAGAAGGCATTCAGTACTTC. It translates to CASTPGTLEGIQYF.

V is TRBV11-2 and J is TRBJ2-7; the match to TRBD2 covers 7 bases. Germline V CDR1 and CDR2: SGHAT, FQNNGV. The CDR3 totals 16 residues. V dropped 4 bases and J dropped 1; count of bases not matched to a gene: 10. The CDR3 DNA reads as TGTGCCAGCAGCTCACCCTCTAGCGGAATATCCTACGAGCAGTACTTC. Translating it yields CASSSPSSGISYEQYF.